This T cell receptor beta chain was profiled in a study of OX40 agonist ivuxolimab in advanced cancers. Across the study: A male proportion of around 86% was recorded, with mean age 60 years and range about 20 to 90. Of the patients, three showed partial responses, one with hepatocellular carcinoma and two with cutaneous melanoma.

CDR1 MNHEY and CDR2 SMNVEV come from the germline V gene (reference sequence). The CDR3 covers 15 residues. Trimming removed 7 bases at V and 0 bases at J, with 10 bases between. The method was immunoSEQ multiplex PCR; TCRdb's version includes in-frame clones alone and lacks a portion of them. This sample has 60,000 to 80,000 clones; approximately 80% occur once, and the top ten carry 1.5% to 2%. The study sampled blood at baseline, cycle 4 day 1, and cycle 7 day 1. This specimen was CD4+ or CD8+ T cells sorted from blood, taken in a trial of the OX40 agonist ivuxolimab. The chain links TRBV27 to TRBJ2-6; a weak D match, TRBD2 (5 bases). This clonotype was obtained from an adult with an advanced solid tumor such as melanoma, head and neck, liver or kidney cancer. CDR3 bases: TGTGCCAGCATTTGTGGGAGCTCTGGGGCCAACGTCCTGACTTTC. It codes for CASICGSSGANVLTF.